These 12 T cell receptor beta chains were sequenced from one sample in a study of cytomegalovirus exposure and HLA in healthy donors. The PCR used 60 Vbeta and 13 Jbeta primers. Sequencing was performed with immunoSEQ multiplex PCR; in TCRdb, only in-frame clones are kept and a portion is missing. The data hold 150,000 to 200,000 clones, with 55% to 75% observed a single time. The sample consisted of PBMCs. These receptors all stem from a human donor in good health.

This clone was seen a few times. The V and J genes are TRBV5-1 and TRBJ1-1; D not resolved. CDR1 is SGHRS, CDR2 YFSETQ, per germline. The V end lost 4 bases, the J end lost 4 bases, and 14 bases lay between the germline ends. The CDR3 runs to 14 residues. The CDR3 DNA is TGCGCCAGCAGCCCCCTAGGGAGAGGCACTGAAGCTTTCTTT. Translating gives CASSPLGRGTEAFF.

The rearrangement joins TRBV7-9 to TRBJ2-7; TRBD1 is a possible D gene (5 bases). Looked up from germline, CDR1 is SEHNR and CDR2 is FQNEAQ (reference sequence). Deletions cut 5 bases from V and 2 bases from J, with 10 bases between. The CDR3 is 13 residues long. CDR3 bases: TGTGCCAGCAGCACGACAGTCACCTACGAGCAGTACTTC. Protein sequence: CASSTTVTYEQYF.

The CDR3 loop reads CASGLVVSRVSNQPQHF. The CDR3 nucleotides are TGTGCTAGTGGTTTGGTAGTTTCTCGGGTTAGCAATCAGCCCCAGCATTTT. V usage is TRBV12-5 and J usage is TRBJ1-5; D not certain. The CDR3 is 17 amino acids. Trimming shortened V by 0 bases and J by 0 bases, and 12 bases separated the two germline ends. In germline, CDR1 is LGHNT, CDR2 FRNRAP. The variable domain in full, completed from reference TRBV12-5 and TRBJ1-5, reads DARVTQTPRHKVTEMGQEVTMRCQPILGHNTVFWYRQTMMQGLELLAYFRNRAPLDDSGMPKDRFSAEMPDATLATLKIQPSEPRDSAVYFCASGLVVSRVSNQPQHFGDGTRLSIL.

The genes are TRBV2 and TRBJ1-4, with TRBD1 matching 7 bases. From germline, CDR1 is SNHLY and CDR2 FYNNEI. Trimming removed 0 bases from V and 7 bases from J; junction bases left unmatched: 5. CDR3 length: 15 residues. The CDR3 spells CASSEADRVGEKLFF. For the CDR3, the DNA is TGTGCCAGCAGTGAAGCCGACAGGGTCGGTGAAAAACTGTTTTTT. Supplemented by reference TRBV2 and TRBJ1-4, the full variable domain reads EPEVTQTPSHQVTQMGQEVILRCVPISNHLYFYWYRQILGQKVEFLVSFYNNEISEKSEIFDDQFSVERPDGSNFTLKIRSTKLEDSAMYFCASSEADRVGEKLFFGSGTQLSVL.

In its sample, this clone was seen a few times. This rearrangement joins TRBV18 to TRBJ1-4; 7 positions agree with TRBD1. The ends lost 1 base at V and 14 bases at J; junction bases unmatched: 7. The V gene's germline CDR1 is KGHSH and CDR2 LQKENI. This CDR3 has 13 residues. DNA for the CDR3: TGTGCCAGCTCACCACAAAGGGGGCGAGGGCTGTTTTTT. Its translation: CASSPQRGRGLFF.

In its sample, this clone was seen a few times. This chain uses TRBV29-1 with TRBJ1-2, with 8 nucleotides matching TRBD1. CDR1 is SQVTM, CDR2 ANQGSEA, per germline. Losses at the gene ends were 7 bases for V and 4 bases for J; bases not matched to a gene: 5. The CDR3 is made up of 12 amino acids. Written as DNA, the CDR3 is TGCAGCGCCGACAGGGGAGGCTATGGCTACACCTTC. Encoded protein: CSADRGGYGYTF.

The chain employs TRBV7-9 and TRBJ1-5; no reliable D call. Deletions cut 6 bases from V and 0 bases from J, with 6 bases between. Germline V CDR1 and CDR2: SEHNR, FQNEAQ (reference sequence). CDR3 length: 13 amino acids. The CDR3 region has the DNA TGTGCCAGCAGTACAGATAGCAATCAGCCCCAGCATTTT. This encodes CASSTDSNQPQHF.

This chain uses TRBV4-1 with TRBJ1-5, with TRBD1 matching over 9 bases. The CDR3 consists of 15 residues. Germline trimming cut 2 bases from V and 5 bases from J; bases unmatched to any gene: 4. Germline lookup yields CDR1 MGHRA and CDR2 YSYEKL. This CDR3 reads CASSQLTGGDQPQHF. The CDR3 DNA is TGCGCCAGCAGCCAATTAACAGGGGGCGATCAGCCCCAGCATTTT.

The genes are TRBV23-1 and TRBJ1-1, with 8 bases fitting TRBD1. TRBV23-1 falls under the ORF class, with uncertain function. The CDR3 contains 14 residues. J was trimmed by 4 bases and V by 3 bases; bases with no gene match: 4. The DNA for the CDR3 is TGCGCCAGCAGTCACTCAGGGGGCGGCACTGAAGCTTTCTTT. Translation: CASSHSGGGTEAFF.

The J gene is TRBJ1-6, the V gene TRBV9; 9 bases are shared with TRBD1. CDR1 is SGDLS, CDR2 YYNGEE, per germline. V lost 3 bases, J lost 7 bases, and 2 bases stayed unmatched. The CDR3 covers 14 residues. CDR3 DNA: TGTGCCAGCAGCGCCGGGACAGGGAATTCACCCCTCCACTTT. Its translation: CASSAGTGNSPLHF.

V usage is TRBV7-2 and J usage is TRBJ1-2; TRBD1 matches at 9 bases. The CDR3 has 14 residues. J gave up 3 bases and V 5 bases, and 4 bases lay outside the gene matches. Germline CDR1 is SGHTA and CDR2 is FQGNSA. The CDR3 here is CASSPTGGDYGYTF. CDR3 nucleotides: TGTGCCAGCAGCCCGACAGGGGGAGACTATGGCTACACCTTC.

The genes are TRBV2 and TRBJ2-1, with TRBD2 identical over 7 bases. Germline assignment: CDR1 SNHLY and CDR2 FYNNEI. V lost 3 bases to trimming and J lost 4 bases; unmatched junction nucleotides: 6. This CDR3 has 15 amino acids. CDR3 coding DNA: TGTGCCAGCAGTGAGCGGCGGGGGAGGTACAATGAGCAGTTCTTC. Encoded protein: CASSERRGRYNEQFF. Using reference TRBV2 and TRBJ2-1 for the parts outside the CDR3, the full variable domain is EPEVTQTPSHQVTQMGQEVILRCVPISNHLYFYWYRQILGQKVEFLVSFYNNEISEKSEIFDDQFSVERPDGSNFTLKIRSTKLEDSAMYFCASSERRGRYNEQFFGPGTRLTVL.